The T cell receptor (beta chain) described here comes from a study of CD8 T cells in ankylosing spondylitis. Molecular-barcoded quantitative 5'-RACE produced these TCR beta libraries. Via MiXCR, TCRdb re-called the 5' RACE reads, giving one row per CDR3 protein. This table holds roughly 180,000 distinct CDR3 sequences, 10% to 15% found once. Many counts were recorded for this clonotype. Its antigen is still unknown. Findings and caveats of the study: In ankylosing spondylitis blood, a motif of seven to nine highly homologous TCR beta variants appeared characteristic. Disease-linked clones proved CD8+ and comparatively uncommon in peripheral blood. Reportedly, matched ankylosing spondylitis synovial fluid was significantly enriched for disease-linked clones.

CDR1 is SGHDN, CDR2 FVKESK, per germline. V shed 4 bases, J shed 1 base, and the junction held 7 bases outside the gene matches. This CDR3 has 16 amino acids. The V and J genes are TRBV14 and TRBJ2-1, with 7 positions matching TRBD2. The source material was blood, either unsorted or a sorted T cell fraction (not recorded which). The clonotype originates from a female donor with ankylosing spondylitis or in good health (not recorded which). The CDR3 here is CASSRWAGASYNEQFF. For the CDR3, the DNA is TGTGCCAGCAGCCGATGGGCGGGAGCATCCTACAATGAGCAGTTCTTC.